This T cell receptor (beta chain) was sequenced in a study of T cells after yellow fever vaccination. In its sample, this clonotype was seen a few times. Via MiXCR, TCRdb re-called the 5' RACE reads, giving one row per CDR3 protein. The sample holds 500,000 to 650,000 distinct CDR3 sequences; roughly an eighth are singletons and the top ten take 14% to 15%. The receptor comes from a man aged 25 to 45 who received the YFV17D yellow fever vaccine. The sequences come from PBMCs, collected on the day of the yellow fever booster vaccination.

The CDR3 sequence is CSASGGQGAKTQYF. The CDR3 coding sequence is TGCAGTGCGAGCGGGGGACAGGGGGCGAAGACCCAGTACTTC. The chain recombines TRBV20-1 with TRBJ2-5; TRBD1 agrees at 12 bases. From germline, CDR1 is DFQATT and CDR2 SNEGSKA (reference sequence). J gave up 6 bases and V 6 bases, and 8 bases lay outside the gene matches. The CDR3 is 14 amino acids.